Sequencing of this TCR beta chain was carried out in a study of T cell repertoires in cytomegalovirus infection. Looking at the study overall: CMV infection and matching HLA type were both indicated by public TCR beta signatures.

Via MiXCR, TCRdb re-called the reads, giving one row per CDR3 protein. The data contain about 250,000 distinct CDR3 sequences, about 15% of them seen just once; the ten biggest clones take up approximately 44%. V trimming: 10 bases; J trimming: 5 bases; junction bases outside the gene matches: 14. This CDR3 comprises 15 residues. Germline values: CDR1 ENHRY, CDR2 SYGVKD. Input material: CD8+ T cells from PBMCs. This receptor was obtained from a human donor in good health (CMV status not recorded). Some clones in this sample may be carry-over from other donors' samples. The V gene is TRBV10-3, the J gene TRBJ2-1; 7 bases agree with TRBD1. CDR3 region: CATAEGASLDNEQFF. CDR3 sequence (DNA): TGTGCCACCGCCGAGGGGGCCAGTCTGGACAATGAGCAGTTCTTC.